This T cell receptor beta chain is from a study of cytomegalovirus exposure and HLA in healthy donors. The study, taken as a whole, reports: Later work found that TCR association rates differed between HLA loci; DRB1 had the most and HLA-C the fewest. Later analysis identified 16,000 or so TCR beta sequences associated with HLA alleles, using a false discovery rate threshold of 0.05.

Concerning this clone: Its target is unknown.

The PCR had 60 Vbeta and 13 Jbeta primers. Method: immunoSEQ multiplex PCR; TCRdb's copy keeps in-frame clones and lacks some. The table lists around 150,000 clones, roughly 75% of them singletons. All the people who gave samples were healthy bone marrow donors. The sequenced material came from PBMCs. This TCR came from a young man in good health and CMV-seropositive.

The CDR3 is CASSHPARSYEQYF. As DNA, the CDR3 is TGCGCCAGCAGCCACCCCGCCCGCTCCTACGAGCAGTACTTC. The V call is TRBV4-1, the J call TRBJ2-5; D is unclear. The J call is uncertain, as TRBJ2-7 better fits the DNA end. Germline V lookup: CDR1 MGHRA, CDR2 YSYEKL. There are 14 residues in the CDR3.